The rows below give T cell receptor beta chains drawn from one sample of a study of T cell responses to AZD1222 COVID-19 vaccine. The method was immunoSEQ multiplex PCR; TCRdb's version includes in-frame clones alone and lacks a portion of them. The sample lists some 130,000 clones, 80% to 90% occurring once. The sample was peripheral blood, taken 28 days after the second AZD1222 dose. The receptors stem from an adult who received the AZD1222 COVID-19 vaccine. CDR3s include the opening cysteine and the closing phenylalanine or tryptophan. D genes are given only for firm matches. Rows may omit the clone size; those that give it use once, few, many or a size class.

J | length | size | V | D | CDR3 | DNA
TRBJ2-1 | 14 | NA | TRBV29-1 | TRBD2 | CSVLGLAGPDEQFF | TGCAGCGTCCTCGGACTAGCGGGACCGGATGAGCAGTTCTTC
TRBJ1-2 | 17 | NA | TRBV4-1 | NA | CASSPPRTRFPFYGYTF | TGCGCCAGCAGCCCGCCTCGGACAAGATTCCCCTTCTATGGCTACACCTTC
TRBJ1-5 | 20 | NA | TRBV14 | NA | CASSQENWDTRLRSNQPQHF | TGTGCCAGCAGCCAAGAAAACTGGGACACCCGCCTCCGTAGCAATCAGCCCCAGCATTTT
TRBJ1-4 | 15 | NA | TRBV6-5 | NA | CASSPVGGTNEKLFF | TGTGCCAGCAGTCCCGTAGGGGGAACTAATGAAAAACTGTTTTTT
TRBJ1-1 | 15 | NA | TRBV19 | TRBD1 | CASSFYRGVNTEAFF | TGTGCCAGTAGTTTCTACAGGGGAGTGAACACTGAAGCTTTCTTT
TRBJ1-1 | 17 | NA | TRBV19 | TRBD1 | CASSSLGTGISGTEAFF | TGTGCCAGTAGTTCCCTGGGGACAGGGATTTCTGGCACTGAAGCTTTCTTT
TRBJ1-2 | 14 | NA | TRBV9 | NA | CASSVGWQGYGYTF | TGTGCCAGCAGCGTAGGGTGGCAGGGCTATGGCTACACCTTC
TRBJ1-1 | 12 | NA | TRBV25-1 | TRBD1 | CASMDRGYEAFF | TGTGCCAGCATGGACAGGGGATACGAAGCTTTCTTT
TRBJ1-5 | 14 | NA | TRBV15 | NA | CATSRDLGGQPQHF | TGTGCCACCAGCAGAGATCTGGGAGGGCAGCCCCAGCATTTT
TRBJ1-1 | 13 | NA | TRBV6-5 | NA | CASTAGQESMAFF | TGTGCCAGCACCGCGGGGCAGGAGTCCATGGCTTTCTTT
TRBJ1-2 | 12 | NA | TRBV12-5 | NA | CASAQGQENYTF | TGTGCTAGTGCCCAGGGGCAGGAAAACTACACCTTC
TRBJ2-6 | 16 | NA | TRBV5-1 | NA | CASSLALNSGANVLTF | TGCGCCAGCAGCTTGGCCCTGAACTCTGGGGCCAACGTCCTGACTTTC
TRBJ2-5 | 15 | NA | TRBV24-1 | TRBD2 | CATSDHTSGGETQYF | TGTGCCACCAGTGACCACACTAGCGGGGGAGAGACCCAGTACTTC
TRBJ1-5 | 15 | NA | TRBV11-2 | NA | CASSLGAYSNQPQHF | TGTGCCAGCAGCTTAGGAGCATATAGCAATCAGCCCCAGCATTTT
TRBJ1-2 | 14 | once | TRBV23-1 | NA | CASSPRGWPYGYTF | TGCGCCAGCAGTCCAAGGGGGTGGCCGTATGGCTACACCTTC
TRBJ2-2 | 14 | NA | TRBV4-2 | NA | CASSQDLVTGELFF | TGTGCCAGCAGCCAAGATCTCGTCACCGGGGAGCTGTTTTTT
TRBJ1-1 | 13 | NA | TRBV29-1 | NA | CSVALNGLTEAFF | TGCAGCGTAGCCCTCAACGGGCTCACTGAAGCTTTCTTT
TRBJ1-2 | 13 | NA | TRBV5-4 | NA | CASSFPENYGYTF | TGTGCCAGCAGCTTCCCAGAAAACTATGGCTACACCTTC
TRBJ1-5 | 14 | once | TRBV27 | TRBD1 | CASSFQGARQPQHF | TGTGCCAGCAGTTTTCAGGGGGCGCGGCAGCCCCAGCATTTT
TRBJ1-2 | 15 | NA | TRBV5-1 | NA | CASSLDGIRVNGYTF | TGCGCCAGCAGCTTGGACGGAATCAGGGTAAACGGCTACACCTTC
TRBJ2-2 | 13 | NA | TRBV7-3 | NA | CASSYDSTGELFF | TGTGCCAGCAGCTATGACAGCACCGGGGAGCTGTTTTTT
TRBJ1-6 | 14 | NA | TRBV7-9 | NA | CASSELSYNSPLHF | TGTGCCAGCAGCGAGCTCTCCTATAATTCACCCCTCCACTTT
TRBJ2-5 | 12 | NA | TRBV30 | NA | CAWGSGQETQYF | TGTGCCTGGGGTAGCGGTCAAGAGACCCAGTACTTC
TRBJ2-7 | 12 | NA | TRBV5-1 | NA | CASSFDGDEQYF | TGCGCCAGCAGCTTCGACGGGGACGAGCAGTACTTC
TRBJ1-2 | 15 | NA | TRBV6-5 | NA | CASSYAGTGSHGYTF | TGTGCCAGCAGTTACGCGGGAACGGGAAGCCATGGCTACACCTTC
TRBJ1-1 | 15 | few | TRBV5-1 | NA | CASSNTGQYNTEAFF | TGCGCCAGCAGCAACACCGGACAGTATAACACTGAAGCTTTCTTT
TRBJ2-2 | 16 | NA | TRBV30 | TRBD2 | CAWSRWREMNTGELFF | TGTGCCTGGAGTAGGTGGCGGGAGATGAACACCGGGGAGCTGTTTTTT
TRBJ1-1 | 16 | NA | TRBV4-1 | NA | CASSPRAGTPNTEAFF | TGCGCCAGCAGCCCTAGGGCGGGGACGCCGAACACTGAAGCTTTCTTT
TRBJ2-1 | 15 | NA | TRBV9 | NA | CASSVEGSVYNEQFF | TGTGCCAGCAGCGTGGAGGGGAGTGTGTACAATGAGCAGTTCTTC
TRBJ2-5 | 15 | NA | TRBV7-9 | TRBD1 | CASSQGQGMMETQYF | TGTGCCAGCAGCCAAGGACAGGGGATGATGGAGACCCAGTACTTC
TRBJ2-7 | 15 | NA | TRBV7-6 | TRBD2 | CASSLVATSGGEQYF | TGTGCCAGCAGCTTAGTGGCGACTAGCGGGGGAGAGCAGTACTTC
TRBJ1-2 | 12 | NA | TRBV9 | NA | CASSEPFSGYTF | TGTGCCAGCAGCGAACCGTTCAGTGGCTACACCTTC
TRBJ2-7 | 12 | NA | TRBV7-8 | NA | CASSRGLYEQYF | TGTGCCAGCAGCCGCGGGCTTTACGAGCAGTACTTC
TRBJ1-1 | 13 | NA | TRBV27 | NA | CASQGQPNTEAFF | TGTGCCAGCCAGGGGCAACCCAACACTGAAGCTTTCTTT
TRBJ2-3 | 15 | NA | TRBV19 | NA | CASSFAGSSTDTQYF | TGTGCCAGTAGTTTTGCCGGGTCTAGCACAGATACGCAGTATTTT
TRBJ1-2 | 15 | NA | TRBV29-1 | NA | CSVEDKTEFHYGYTF | TGCAGCGTTGAAGACAAGACGGAATTTCACTATGGCTACACCTTC
TRBJ1-4 | 14 | NA | TRBV20-1 | NA | CSASTGGNWEKLFF | TGCAGTGCTAGTACCGGGGGTAATTGGGAAAAACTGTTTTTT
TRBJ2-5 | 15 | NA | TRBV4-2 | NA | CASSQGGTSQETQYF | TGTGCCAGCAGCCAAGGAGGGACCAGCCAAGAGACCCAGTACTTC
TRBJ2-2 | 12 | NA | TRBV7-3 | NA | CASSRTGTELFF | TGTGCCAGCAGCCGCACAGGGACAGAGCTGTTTTTT
TRBJ1-2 | 13 | NA | TRBV6-5 | NA | CASRPTGGSGYTF | TGTGCCAGCAGACCTACTGGGGGCAGTGGCTACACCTTC
TRBJ1-6 | 14 | NA | TRBV6-5 | NA | CASSLYNGNSPLHF | TGTGCCAGCAGTTTATACAACGGGAATTCACCCCTCCACTTT
TRBJ2-1 | 13 | once | TRBV3-1/TRBV3-2 | NA | CASSQSHNNEQFF | TGTGCCAGCAGCCAGAGCCATAACAATGAGCAGTTCTTC
TRBJ1-1 | 13 | NA | TRBV7-9 | NA | CASSYQVNTEAFF | TGTGCCAGCAGCTACCAGGTGAACACTGAAGCTTTCTTT
TRBJ2-7 | 17 | once | TRBV20-1 | TRBD2 | CSASDGGLAGVGYEQYF | TGCAGTGCTAGTGATGGGGGACTAGCGGGAGTAGGTTACGAGCAGTACTTC
TRBJ1-5 | 13 | NA | TRBV19 | NA | CASNKWTNQPQHF | TGTGCCAGTAATAAGTGGACCAATCAGCCCCAGCATTTT
TRBJ1-2 | 13 | NA | TRBV6-5 | NA | CASRAGVARGYTF | TGTGCCAGCAGGGCCGGGGTAGCTCGGGGCTACACCTTC
TRBJ2-7 | 14 | once | TRBV6-5 | NA | CASSYFKGAYEQYF | TGTGCCAGCAGTTACTTTAAGGGGGCCTACGAGCAGTACTTC
TRBJ2-2 | 14 | once | TRBV5-1 | NA | CASSQMRGSGELFF | TGCGCCAGCAGCCAGATGAGGGGGTCCGGGGAGCTGTTTTTT
TRBJ1-2 | 14 | NA | TRBV7-2 | TRBD1 | CASSLGQGDGGYTF | TGTGCCAGCAGTCTAGGACAGGGGGATGGTGGCTACACCTTC
TRBJ1-5 | 13 | NA | TRBV6-5 | NA | CASSDRPDQPQHF | TGTGCCAGCAGCGACAGGCCCGATCAGCCCCAGCATTTT
TRBJ2-7 | 15 | NA | TRBV6-2/TRBV6-3 | NA | CASSYSHSAAYEQYF | TGTGCCAGCAGTTACTCGCACAGCGCTGCCTACGAGCAGTACTTC
TRBJ2-1 | 15 | once | TRBV10-1 | NA | CASSGSGRGSNEQFF | TGCGCCAGCAGTGGGTCGGGAAGGGGAAGCAATGAGCAGTTCTTC
TRBJ1-2 | 16 | NA | TRBV11-2 | NA | CASSLGGGINYYGYTF | TGTGCCAGCAGCTTAGGGGGGGGAATTAACTACTATGGCTACACCTTC
TRBJ1-2 | 13 | few | TRBV6-6 | NA | CASSAGLSPGYTF | TGTGCCAGCAGTGCGGGACTTTCACCTGGCTACACCTTC
TRBJ1-2 | 12 | NA | TRBV13 | NA | CASSFGVDGYTF | TGTGCCAGCAGCTTTGGGGTGGATGGCTACACCTTC